This T cell receptor beta chain was identified in a study of brain T cells in children with intractable seizures. Time point denoted: blood from clinic visit 5 months post-surgery; TSC patient then seizure free. Only cases whose brain tissue showed the highest T cell transcript signatures were sequenced. About this clone: Its antigen is unknown.

Notes on the study in general: Absence of clones before surgery may stem from lower sequencing depth.

Trimming took 1 base from V and 0 from J, leaving 10 bases between them. Germline-derived CDR1 and CDR2 are MGHRA and YSYEKL. The CDR3 runs to 16 residues. Some clones are missing from TCRdb's copy, which holds only in-frame ones; the method was immunoSEQ multiplex PCR. The table includes hundreds of thousands of clones, approximately 93% detected once. The genes are TRBV4-1 and TRBJ1-3; D remains ambiguous. This specimen consisted of peripheral blood, obtained 4 to 5 months after surgery. The receptor comes from a boy in the first two years of life with tuberous sclerosis and intractable seizures. The CDR3 here is CASSQVIGGSGNTIYF. CDR3 coding DNA: TGCGCCAGCAGCCAAGTTATAGGAGGCTCTGGAAACACCATATATTTT.